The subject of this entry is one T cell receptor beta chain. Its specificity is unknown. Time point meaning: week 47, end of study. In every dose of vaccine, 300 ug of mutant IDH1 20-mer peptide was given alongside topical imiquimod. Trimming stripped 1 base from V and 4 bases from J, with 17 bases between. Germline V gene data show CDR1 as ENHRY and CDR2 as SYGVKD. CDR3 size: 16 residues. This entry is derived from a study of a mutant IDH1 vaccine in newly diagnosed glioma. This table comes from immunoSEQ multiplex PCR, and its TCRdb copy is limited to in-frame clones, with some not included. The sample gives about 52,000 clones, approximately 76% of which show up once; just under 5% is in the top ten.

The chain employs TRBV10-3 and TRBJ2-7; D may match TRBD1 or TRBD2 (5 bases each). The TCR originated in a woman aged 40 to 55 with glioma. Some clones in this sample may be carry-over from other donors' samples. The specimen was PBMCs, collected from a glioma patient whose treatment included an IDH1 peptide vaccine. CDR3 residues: CAISEFRGGRGYEQYF. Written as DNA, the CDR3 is TGTGCCATCAGTGAGTTTCGGGGCGGCCGAGGATACGAGCAGTACTTC.